This T cell receptor beta chain was profiled in a study of cytomegalovirus exposure and HLA in healthy donors. 60 Vbeta and 13 Jbeta primers were used in PCR. Only in-frame clones appear in the TCRdb table, and some are missing; sequencing was by immunoSEQ multiplex PCR. The table lists over 100,000 clones, approximately 75% of them singletons, with approximately 1.1% in the top ten. Judged by abundance, this clone is medium-sized. This sample includes further DNA sequences coding for the same CDR3. Source material: PBMCs. This clonotype was sampled from a male donor in good health and CMV-seronegative.

CDR3 nucleotides: TGTGCCAGTAGTGCTAGCGGGAGGTACAATGAGCAGTTCTTC. It specifies CASSASGRYNEQFF. The V gene is TRBV19, the J gene TRBJ2-1; 11 bases match TRBD2. This CDR3 has 14 amino acids. Trimming removed 5 bases from V and 4 bases from J; junction bases left unmatched: 1. Germline CDR1 LNHDA, CDR2 SQIVND (reference sequence). Looking up the rest from reference TRBV19 and TRBJ2-1 gives the full variable domain: DGGITQSPKYLFRKEGQNVTLSCEQNLNHDAMYWYRQDPGQGLRLIYYSQIVNDFQKGDIAEGYSVSREKKESFPLTVTSAQKNPTAFYLCASSASGRYNEQFFGPGTRLTVL.